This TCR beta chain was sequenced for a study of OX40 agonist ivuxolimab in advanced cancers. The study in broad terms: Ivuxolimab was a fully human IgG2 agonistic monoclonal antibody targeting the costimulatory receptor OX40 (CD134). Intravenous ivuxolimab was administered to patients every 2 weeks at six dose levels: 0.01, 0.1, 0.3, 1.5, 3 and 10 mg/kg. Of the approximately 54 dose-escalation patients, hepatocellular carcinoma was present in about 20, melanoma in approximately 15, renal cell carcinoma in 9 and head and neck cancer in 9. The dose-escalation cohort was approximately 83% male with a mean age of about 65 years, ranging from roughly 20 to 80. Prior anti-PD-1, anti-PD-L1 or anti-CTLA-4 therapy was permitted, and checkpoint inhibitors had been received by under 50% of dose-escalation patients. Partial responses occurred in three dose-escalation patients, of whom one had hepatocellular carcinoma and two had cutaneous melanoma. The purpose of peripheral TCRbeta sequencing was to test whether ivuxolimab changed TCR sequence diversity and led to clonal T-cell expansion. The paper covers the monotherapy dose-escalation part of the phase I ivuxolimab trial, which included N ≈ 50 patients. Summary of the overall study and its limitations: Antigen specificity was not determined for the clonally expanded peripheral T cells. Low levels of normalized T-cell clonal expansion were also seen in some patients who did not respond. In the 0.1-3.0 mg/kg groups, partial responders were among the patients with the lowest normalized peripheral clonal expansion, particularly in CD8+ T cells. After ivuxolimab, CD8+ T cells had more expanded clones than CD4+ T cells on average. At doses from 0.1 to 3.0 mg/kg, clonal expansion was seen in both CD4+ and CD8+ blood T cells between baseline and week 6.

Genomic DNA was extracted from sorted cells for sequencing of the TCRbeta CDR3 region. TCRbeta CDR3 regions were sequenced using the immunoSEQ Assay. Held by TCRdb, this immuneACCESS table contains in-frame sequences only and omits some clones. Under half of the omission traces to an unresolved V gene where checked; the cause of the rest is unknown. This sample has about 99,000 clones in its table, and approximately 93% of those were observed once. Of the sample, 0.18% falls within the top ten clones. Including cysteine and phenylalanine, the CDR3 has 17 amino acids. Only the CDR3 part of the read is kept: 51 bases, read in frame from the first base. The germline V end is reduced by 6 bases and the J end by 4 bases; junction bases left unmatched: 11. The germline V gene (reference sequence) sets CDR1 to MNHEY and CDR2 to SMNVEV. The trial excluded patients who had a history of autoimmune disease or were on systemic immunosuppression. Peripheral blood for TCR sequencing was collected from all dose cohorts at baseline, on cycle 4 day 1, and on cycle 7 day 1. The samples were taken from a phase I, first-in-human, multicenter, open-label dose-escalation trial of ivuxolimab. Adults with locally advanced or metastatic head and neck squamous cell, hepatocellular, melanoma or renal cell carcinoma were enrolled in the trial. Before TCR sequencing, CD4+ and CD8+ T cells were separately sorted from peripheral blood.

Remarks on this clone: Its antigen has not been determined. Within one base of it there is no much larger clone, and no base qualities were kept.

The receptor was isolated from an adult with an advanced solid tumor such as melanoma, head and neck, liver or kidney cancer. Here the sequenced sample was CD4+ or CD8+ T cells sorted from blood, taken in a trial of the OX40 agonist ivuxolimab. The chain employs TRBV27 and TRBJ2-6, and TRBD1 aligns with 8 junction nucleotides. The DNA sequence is TGTGCCAGCAGGAAACAGGGGGTCCCGGGCGGGGCCAACGTCCTGACTTTC. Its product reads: CASRKQGVPGGANVLTF. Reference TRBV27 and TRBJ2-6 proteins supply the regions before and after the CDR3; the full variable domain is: EAQVTQNPRYLITVTGKKLTVTCSQNMNHEYMSWYRQDPGLGLRQIYYSMNVEVTDKGDVPEGYKVSRKEKRNFPLILESPSPNQTSLYFCASRKQGVPGGANVLTFGAGSRLTVL.